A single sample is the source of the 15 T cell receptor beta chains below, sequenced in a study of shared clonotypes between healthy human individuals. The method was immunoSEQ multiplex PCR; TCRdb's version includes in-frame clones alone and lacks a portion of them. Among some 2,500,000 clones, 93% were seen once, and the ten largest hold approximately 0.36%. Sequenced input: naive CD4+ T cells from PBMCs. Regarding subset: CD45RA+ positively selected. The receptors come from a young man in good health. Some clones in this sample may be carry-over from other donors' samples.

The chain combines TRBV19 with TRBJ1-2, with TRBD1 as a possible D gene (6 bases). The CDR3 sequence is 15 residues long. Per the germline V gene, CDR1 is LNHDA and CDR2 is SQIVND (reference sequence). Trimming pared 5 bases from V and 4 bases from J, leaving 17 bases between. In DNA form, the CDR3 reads TGTGCCAGTAGTCCGCTGACAGGAGCTGGCTATGGCTACACCTTC. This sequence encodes CASSPLTGAGYGYTF.

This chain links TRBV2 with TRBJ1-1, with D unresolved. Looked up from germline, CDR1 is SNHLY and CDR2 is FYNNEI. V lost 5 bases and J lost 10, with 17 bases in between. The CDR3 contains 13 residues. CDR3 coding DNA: TGTGCCAGCAGTCAAAATCTCCTTCTCGGAGCTTTCTTT. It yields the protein CASSQNLLLGAFF.

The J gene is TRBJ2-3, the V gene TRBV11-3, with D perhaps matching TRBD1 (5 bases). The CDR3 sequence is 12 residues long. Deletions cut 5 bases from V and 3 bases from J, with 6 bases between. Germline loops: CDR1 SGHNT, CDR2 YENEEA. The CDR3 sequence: CASSAGTDTQYF. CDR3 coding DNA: TGTGCCAGCAGCGCAGGGACAGATACGCAGTATTTT.

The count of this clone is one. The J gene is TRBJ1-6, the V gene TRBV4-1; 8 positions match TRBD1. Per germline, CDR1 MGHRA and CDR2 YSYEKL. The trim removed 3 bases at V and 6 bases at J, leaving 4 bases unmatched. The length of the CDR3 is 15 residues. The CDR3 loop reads CASSHLQGGNSPLHF. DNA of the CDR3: TGCGCCAGCAGCCATTTACAGGGGGGTAATTCACCCCTCCACTTT.

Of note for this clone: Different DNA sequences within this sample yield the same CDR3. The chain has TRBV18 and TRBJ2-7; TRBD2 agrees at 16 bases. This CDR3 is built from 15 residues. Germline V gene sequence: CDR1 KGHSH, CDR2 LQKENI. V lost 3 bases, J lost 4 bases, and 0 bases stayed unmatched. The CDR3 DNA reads TGTGCCAGCTCACCGGGACTAGCGGGAGGGTACGAGCAGTACTTC. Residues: CASSPGLAGGYEQYF.

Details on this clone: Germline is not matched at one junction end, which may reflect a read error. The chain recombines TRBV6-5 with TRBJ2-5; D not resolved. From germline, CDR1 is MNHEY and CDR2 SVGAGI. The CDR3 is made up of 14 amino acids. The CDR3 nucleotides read TGTGCCAGCAGGTTATTGGGTCTCCAAGGGACCCAGTACTTC. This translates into CASRLLGLQGTQYF.

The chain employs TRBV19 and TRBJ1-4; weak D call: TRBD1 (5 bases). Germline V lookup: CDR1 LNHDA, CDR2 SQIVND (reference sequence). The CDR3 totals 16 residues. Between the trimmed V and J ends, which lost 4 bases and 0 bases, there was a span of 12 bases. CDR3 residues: CASSTDITATNEKLFF. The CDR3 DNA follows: TGTGCCAGTAGTACGGACATAACTGCAACTAATGAAAAACTGTTTTTT. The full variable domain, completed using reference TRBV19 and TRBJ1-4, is DGGITQSPKYLFRKEGQNVTLSCEQNLNHDAMYWYRQDPGQGLRLIYYSQIVNDFQKGDIAEGYSVSREKKESFPLTVTSAQKNPTAFYLCASSTDITATNEKLFFGSGTQLSVL.

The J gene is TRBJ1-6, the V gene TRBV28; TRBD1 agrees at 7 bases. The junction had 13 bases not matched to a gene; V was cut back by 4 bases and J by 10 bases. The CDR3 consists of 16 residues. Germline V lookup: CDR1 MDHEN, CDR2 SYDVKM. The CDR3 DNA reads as TGTGCCAGCAGTTCCCCTTATGACAGGGTAGACTCACCCCTCCACTTT. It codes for CASSSPYDRVDSPLHF.

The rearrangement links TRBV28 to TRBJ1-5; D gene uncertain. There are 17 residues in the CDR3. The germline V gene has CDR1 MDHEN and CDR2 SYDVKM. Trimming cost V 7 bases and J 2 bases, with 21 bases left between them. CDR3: CASIPGGALKGNQPQHF. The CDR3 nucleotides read TGTGCCAGCATACCCGGCGGAGCGCTTAAGGGCAATCAGCCCCAGCATTTT.

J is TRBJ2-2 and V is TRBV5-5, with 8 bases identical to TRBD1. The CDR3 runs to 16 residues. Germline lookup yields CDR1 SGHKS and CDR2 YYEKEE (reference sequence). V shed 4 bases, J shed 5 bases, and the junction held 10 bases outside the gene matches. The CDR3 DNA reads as TGTGCCAGCAGCGCCGGGACAGGCAGCGAAACCGGGGAGCTGTTTTTT. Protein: CASSAGTGSETGELFF.

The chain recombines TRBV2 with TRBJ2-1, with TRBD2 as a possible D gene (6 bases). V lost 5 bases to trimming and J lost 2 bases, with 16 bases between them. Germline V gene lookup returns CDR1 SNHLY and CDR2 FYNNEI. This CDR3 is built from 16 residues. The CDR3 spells CASSQPSANTYNEQFF. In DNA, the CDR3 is TGTGCCAGCAGTCAGCCTAGCGCTAATACCTACAATGAGCAGTTCTTC.

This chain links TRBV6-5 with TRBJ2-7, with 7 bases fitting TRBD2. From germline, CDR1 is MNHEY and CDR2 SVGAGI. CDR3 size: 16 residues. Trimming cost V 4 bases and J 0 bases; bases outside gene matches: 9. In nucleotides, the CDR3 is TGTGCCAGCAGTTTCCGAGGGCTAGCGGACTCCTACGAGCAGTACTTC. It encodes CASSFRGLADSYEQYF.

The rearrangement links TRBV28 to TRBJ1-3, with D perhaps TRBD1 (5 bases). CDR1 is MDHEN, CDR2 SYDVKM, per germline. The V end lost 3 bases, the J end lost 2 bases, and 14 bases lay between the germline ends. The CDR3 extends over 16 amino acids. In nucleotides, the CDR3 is TGTGCCAGCAGTTTTTTCAGGGAAGGGCCTGGAAACACCATATATTTT. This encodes CASSFFREGPGNTIYF.

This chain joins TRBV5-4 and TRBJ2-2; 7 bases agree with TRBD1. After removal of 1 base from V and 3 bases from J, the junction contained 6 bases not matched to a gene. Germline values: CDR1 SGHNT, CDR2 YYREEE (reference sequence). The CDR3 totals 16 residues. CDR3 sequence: CASSLKRGRDTGELFF. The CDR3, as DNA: TGTGCCAGCAGCTTGAAGAGGGGGCGGGACACCGGGGAGCTGTTTTTT.

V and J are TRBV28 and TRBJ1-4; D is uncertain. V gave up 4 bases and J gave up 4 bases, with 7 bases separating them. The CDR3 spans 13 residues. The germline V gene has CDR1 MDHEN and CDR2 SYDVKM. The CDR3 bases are TGTGCCAGCAGTTCAGGTCGTAATGAAAAACTGTTTTTT. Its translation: CASSSGRNEKLFF.